This TCR beta chain appears in the sequencing data of a study of identical twins. One entry per CDR3 protein results from TCRdb running MiXCR on the 5' RACE reads. This table holds approximately 190,000 distinct CDR3 sequences, about a sixth found once. Points on this clonotype: This may arise from a read error, as a much more abundant clone is one base away.

The CDR3 has 12 amino acids. Germline V gene sequence: CDR1 DFQATT, CDR2 SNEGSKA (reference sequence). The same data also contributed to another study, on T cells expressing NK-cell markers. According to that study: Leadership of the CD3+CD56-NKG2C+ fraction also belonged to these clonotypes in several donors.

The J gene is TRBJ1-1, the V gene TRBV20-1, with D tentatively TRBD1 (5 bases). Sequencing was done on a sample of CD8+ T cells sorted from blood. The clonotype was recovered from a woman in her late teens or twenties in good health. The CDR3 DNA sequence: TGCATTGCTACTGCAGGGTACACTGAAGCTTTCTTT. Translated: CIATAGYTEAFF.